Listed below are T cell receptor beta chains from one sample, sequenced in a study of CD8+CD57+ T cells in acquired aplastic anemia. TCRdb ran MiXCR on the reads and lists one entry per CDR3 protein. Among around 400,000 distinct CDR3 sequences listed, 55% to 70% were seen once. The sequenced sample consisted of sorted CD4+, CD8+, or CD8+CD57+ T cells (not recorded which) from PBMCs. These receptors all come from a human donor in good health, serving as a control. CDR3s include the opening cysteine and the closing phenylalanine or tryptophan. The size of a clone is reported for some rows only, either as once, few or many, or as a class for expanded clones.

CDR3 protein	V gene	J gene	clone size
CASRPDSDKQYF	TRBV2	.	.
CSVEPGGDQPQHF	TRBV20-1	TRBJ1-5	.
CASSVGLTRTLQSIYF	TRBV9	TRBJ1-3	.
CASSREGEITEYFF	TRBV7-2	TRBJ1-1	once
CSAQLAGRTDTQYF	TRBV20-1	TRBJ2-3	many
CASSMRQGMNTEAFF	TRBV7-9	TRBJ1-1	.
CASSLVGTGDTQYF	TRBV7-2	TRBJ2-3	.
CATSRGGGTSPHHF	TRBV15	TRBJ1-6	once
CASSSDRVPGEKLFF	TRBV5-1	TRBJ1-4	.
CASSTNNQPQHF	TRBV7-2	TRBJ1-5	.
CASSLSGTSTDTQYTEAFF	TRBV7-2	TRBJ1-1	.
CASSRGDTGAGNTIYF	TRBV12-3/TRBV12-4	TRBJ1-3	few
CASSELAVANTGELFF	TRBV10-2	TRBJ2-2	few
CSAYYDRGPDPSYEQYF	TRBV20-1	TRBJ2-7	.
CASSLSAGLRDSPLHF	TRBV27	TRBJ1-6	many
CASSDVGGGSQPEHF	TRBV9	TRBJ1-5	.
CASSQTPYNSPHHF	TRBV9	TRBJ1-6	.
CASSLFLSTDTQYF	TRBV11-3	TRBJ2-3	many
CASGGGETQYF	TRBV10-2	TRBJ2-3	.
CASSSQGGEKPQHFF	TRBV7-2	TRBJ1-1	.
CASSSATKGYEQYF	TRBV5-1	TRBJ2-7	once
CASSLASKEQPFQF	TRBV7-2	TRBJ1-5	.
CATSDLTGELFF	TRBV24-1	TRBJ2-2	few
CASSPPTGTGFGYTF	TRBV11-3	TRBJ1-2	.
CASSQATGHGGYEQYF	TRBV7-3	TRBJ2-7	.
CASSLVGAPVYEQFF	TRBV7-3	TRBJ1-1	.
CAISEVRSQNTEAFF	TRBV10-3	TRBJ1-1	many
CASSLDSINEKLFF	TRBV7-2	TRBJ1-4	.
CASSGDRGKHYEQYF	TRBV5-1	TRBJ2-7	.
CSARAQVSQHQPQHF	TRBV20-1	TRBJ1-5	.
CASSVAVSEKLFF	TRBV5-4	TRBJ1-4	once
CSVDTGLDYEAFF	TRBV20-1	TRBJ1-1	.
CSARLGGKGTFF	TRBV20-1	TRBJ1-1	.
CASATTDYEQYF	TRBV12-5	TRBJ2-7	.
CAGSTTGKSTEAFF	TRBV19	TRBJ1-1	once
CATACGTANTEDFF	TRBV10-3	TRBJ1-1	.
CASSVLAETRYLEYF	TRBV7-2	TRBJ2-7	.
CASSLGRDEHQPQHF	TRBV7-9	TRBJ1-5	once
CASSNRATAMEPQHF	TRBV2	TRBJ1-5	.
CASRGGGAFF	TRBV10-1	TRBJ1-1	.
CASSREIRDRPHEQYF	TRBV7-2	TRBJ2-7	.
CASSARGGVGSPLHF	TRBV19	TRBJ1-6	many
CASSYSYGSYEQYF	TRBV6-6	TRBJ2-7	few
CASSLTNGAGYTF	TRBV7-3	TRBJ1-2	few
CASSSHSGGWDNHF	TRBV7-7	TRBJ1-5	.
CASSLGQGIAKNIQYF	TRBV7-8	TRBJ2-4	.
CASSPEEARNNSPLHF	TRBV19	TRBJ1-6	.